The clone carrying this T cell receptor (beta chain) has just a few counts. Clones were read by immunoSEQ multiplex PCR, and TCRdb kept only the in-frame ones, dropping some. The profile shows 200,000 to 300,000 clones, about four fifths of them singletons. The data derive from a study of blood T cell repertoires in COVID-19. Study background: The study drew acute and convalescent COVID-19 samples from the United States, Italy and Spain. T cells, B-cell-depleted T cells, or PBMCs supplied cDNA or gDNA.

CDR1 is KGHSH and CDR2 is LQKENI in the germline V gene. This CDR3 has 15 residues. The trim removed 0 bases at V and 2 bases at J, leaving 4 bases unmatched. The chain recombines TRBV18 with TRBJ2-7; 7 nucleotides match TRBD1. The TCR sequence derives from a man at least 80 years old with acute or convalescent COVID-19. Sequencing used peripheral blood. The CDR3 loop is CASSPPMGQTYEQYF. CDR3 nucleotides: TGTGCCAGCTCACCACCGATGGGACAGACCTACGAGCAGTACTTC.